The entry that follows covers one T cell receptor (beta chain) sequence. The antigen it recognizes is unknown. No quality values exist for individual bases; no much larger clone is one base distant. Looking up the germline V gene (reference sequence) yields CDR1 MNHEY and CDR2 SMNVEV. The CDR3 contains 18 residues, cysteine and phenylalanine counted. Only the CDR3 portion is preserved as DNA: 54 bases, with reading frame beginning at the first base. V and J lose 3 bases and 0 bases, and a span of 15 bases separates them. The library came from the immunoSEQ multiplex PCR assay. This is the immuneACCESS table as TCRdb keeps it, with only in-frame sequences that have V and J called. A part of the clones is gone; compared with another copy, unresolved V genes explain less than half, and the rest is unexplained. In all, the sample holds roughly 710,000 clones, and 80% to 90% of those were seen once. Of the sample, roughly 0.01% falls within the top ten clones.

The data are from a study of shared T cell receptors in the human thymus listed by TCRdb under 2021. Background on the whole study: The study investigated the way shared, self-reactive T-cell receptor alpha chains are produced in the human thymus.

In addition, the sample was reused for a study of human thymus T cells. Reported in the second study: Donors were immunologically healthy infants undergoing open corrective cardiac surgery for congenital heart defects in Finland. The thymus tissue came from surgical resects taken out during corrective cardiac surgery. Biased V and J gene segment usage appeared to be present in both thymic and peripheral blood repertoires. The related research found that thymic TCR repertoires overlapped highly between unrelated individuals. The study described the TCR alpha and beta repertoires in under 10 infant thymus samples and a few matching peripheral blood samples. Donor ages ranging from roughly 6 to 244 days were recorded, and several male and a couple of female infants were included in the cohort. Thymocytes were freed from the tissue by mechanical means and kept at -70 degrees C as pellets of roughly 10-32 million cells. Genomic DNA was extracted from frozen cell pellets with a QIAsymphony instrument. The immunoSEQ multiplex PCR assay was used to amplify the TCRB and TCRAD loci from a standardized quantity of quality-controlled genomic DNA. The amplicons covered the V(D)J region and were long enough to include the CDR3 and to identify the V and J genes. Amplicon sequencing was performed on an Illumina platform through the commercial immunoSEQ service. Primer bias and sequencing errors were corrected as previously described, and TCRAD and TCRB were defined on the basis of the IMGT database. Analysis of the repertoires was done with immunoSEQ Analyzer 3.0 and VDJTools and included basic statistics, V/J segment usage, diversity estimates, rarefaction and pairwise overlap. Diversity was estimated using the Chao1, ChaoE, Efron-Thisted, Shannon and inverse Simpson indices, and was also estimated on datasets down-sampled to the size of the smallest sample. For repertoire overlap, CDR3 nucleotide sequence, V gene and J gene had to match strictly, and clustering was done by Jaccard-based multidimensional scaling. Thymus samples yielded on average roughly 810,000 unique TCRB clonotypes, compared with roughly 80,000 from blood samples.

The material sequenced was thymocytes. The chain joins TRBV27 to TRBJ1-6; a tentative D match to TRBD1 spans 5 bases. The receptor was isolated from a girl in the first two years of life with a congenital heart defect. Donor details come from another sample of the same person, matched by shared clones. The CDR3 in this case is CASSLRQGLSSYNSPLHF. The DNA is as follows: TGTGCCAGCAGTTTGCGGCAGGGCCTGAGCTCCTATAATTCACCCCTCCACTTT.